Listed here are 19 T cell receptor beta chains from one sample, sequenced in a study of shared clonotypes between healthy human individuals. Assay used: immunoSEQ multiplex PCR; TCRdb lists only in-frame clones, some missing. The profile shows some 2,500,000 clones, 80% to 95% of them singletons. Specimen: naive CD4+ T cells from PBMCs. Specified subset: CD45RA+ positively selected. These receptors all stem from a man younger than 35 in good health. Some clones in this sample may be carry-over from other donors' samples.

The rearrangement uses TRBV2 and TRBJ2-1, with 11 bases aligning to TRBD1. V trimming: 6 bases; J trimming: 8 bases; junction bases outside the gene matches: 15. The germline gives CDR1 SNHLY, CDR2 FYNNEI. The CDR3 loop spans 17 amino acids. CDR3 sequence (DNA): TGTGCCAGCAGGGACAGGGGGCCCGCAACCCCGGCGGATGAGCAGTTCTTC. Translation: CASRDRGPATPADEQFF.

The chain combines TRBV30 with TRBJ2-7; 12 bases are a match to TRBD2. With 3 bases clipped from V and 4 bases from J, the junction kept 4 bases outside the gene matches. This CDR3 is 14 amino acids long. Germline lookup yields CDR1 GTSNPN and CDR2 SVGIG (reference sequence). In DNA form, the CDR3 reads TGTGCCTGGAGGACTAGCGGGAGCGGTTACGAGCAGTACTTC. Its protein is CAWRTSGSGYEQYF.

The rearrangement joins TRBV6-5 to TRBJ2-7, with no clear D. V was cut by 6 bases and J by 1 base, with 10 bases left in between. The germline CDR1 and CDR2 sequences are MNHEY and SVGAGI. This CDR3 region has 13 residues. CDR3 sequence: CASRAPGSYEQYF. The CDR3 nucleotides read TGTGCCAGCAGGGCACCAGGATCCTACGAGCAGTACTTC.

This rearrangement joins TRBV18 to TRBJ1-2; D remains ambiguous. There are 14 residues in the CDR3. Germline CDR1 is KGHSH and CDR2 is LQKENI. The ends were cut back, 3 bases at V and 5 bases at J, with 13 bases in the middle. The DNA of the CDR3 is TGTGCCAGCTCACCTGTGCGGAGCGAGTATGGCTACACCTTC. Amino acids: CASSPVRSEYGYTF.

This chain connects TRBV6-1 to TRBJ1-5; a possible D gene is TRBD1 (5 bases). Trimming removed 3 bases from V and 7 bases from J, with 13 bases in between. Per germline, CDR1 MNHNS and CDR2 SASEGT. The CDR3 sequence is 14 residues long. The CDR3 protein is CASSDWQGRQPQHF. The CDR3 DNA reads TGTGCCAGCAGTGACTGGCAGGGCAGACAGCCCCAGCATTTT.

About this clone itself: Other DNA sequences from this sample encode an identical CDR3 as well. The chain is built from TRBV28 and TRBJ2-7; D not resolved. Germline-derived CDR1 and CDR2 are MDHEN and SYDVKM. Trimming took off 2 bases at V and 0 bases at J, with 5 bases between the two ends. This CDR3 region has 13 residues. The CDR3 sequence is CASSLPGSYEQYF. The CDR3 DNA is TGTGCCAGCAGTTTACCAGGCTCCTACGAGCAGTACTTC.

V is TRBV27 and J is TRBJ2-1; 8 nucleotides match TRBD2. The CDR3 spans 15 residues. The trim removed 5 bases at V and 9 bases at J, leaving 12 bases unmatched. The germline CDR1 and CDR2 sequences are MNHEY and SMNVEV (reference sequence). The CDR3 bases are TGTGCCAGCAGTCCCGGACTAGCTCGGACTCGTGAGCAGTTCTTC. Its translation is CASSPGLARTREQFF.

The genes are TRBV29-1 and TRBJ2-5; 10 nucleotides line up with TRBD1. The CDR3 is 15 residues long. The V and J ends lost 5 bases and 4 bases, in that order; junction bases with no gene match: 10. Germline CDR1 reads SQVTM; CDR2 reads ANQGSEA. The CDR3 nucleotides are TGCAGCGTTAACACCGGGACAGGGGCAGCAGAGACCCAGTACTTC. Its translation is CSVNTGTGAAETQYF.

The J gene is TRBJ2-5, the V gene TRBV5-1; no definite D call. This CDR3 has 14 amino acids. The germline V and J ends were trimmed by 0 bases and 6 bases, with 12 bases remaining between them. Germline V gives CDR1 SGHRS, CDR2 YFSETQ. The CDR3 DNA follows: TGCGCCAGCAGCTTGGTGGTCGCTCCCAAGACCCAGTACTTC. It specifies CASSLVVAPKTQYF. The full variable domain, its missing parts supplied by reference TRBV5-1 and TRBJ2-5, is KAGVTQTPRYLIKTRGQQVTLSCSPISGHRSVSWYQQTPGQGLQFLFEYFSETQRNKGNFPGRFSGRQFSNSRSEMNVSTLELGDSALYLCASSLVVAPKTQYFGPGTRLLVL.

In regard to this clone: Other DNA sequences in the same sample also yield this CDR3. The V gene is TRBV7-9, the J gene TRBJ1-6; no clear D gene. This CDR3 is 14 amino acids long. V lost 0 bases, J lost 7 bases, and 7 bases lay in between. Germline-derived CDR1 and CDR2 are SEHNR and FQNEAQ (reference sequence). The DNA of the CDR3 is TGTGCCAGCAGCTTAGCGCCGGGAAATTCACCCCTCCACTTT. Protein: CASSLAPGNSPLHF.

The V gene is TRBV6-1, the J gene TRBJ2-7, with D perhaps being TRBD1 or TRBD2 (5 bases each). The CDR3 contains 14 residues. CDR1 and CDR2 (germline): MNHNS, SASEGT. Between the trimmed V and J ends, which lost 8 bases and 2 bases, there was a span of 16 bases. The CDR3 DNA follows: TGTGCCAGCGAACCCGGGACGGTAACCTACGAGCAGTACTTC. The encoded protein is CASEPGTVTYEQYF.

In its sample, this clone was seen a few times. The chain is built from TRBV5-1 and TRBJ2-5; no firm D call. The CDR3 loop spans 13 amino acids. The V end was cut by 4 bases, the J end by 2 bases, with 9 bases between. CDR1 is SGHRS and CDR2 is YFSETQ in the germline V gene. Here the CDR3 DNA reads TGCGCCAGCAGCGAGTTAGTTCAAGAGACCCAGTACTTC. Residues: CASSELVQETQYF.

The V call is TRBV27, the J call TRBJ2-2, with D possibly being TRBD2 (6 bases). The length of the CDR3 is 18 residues. The V gene lost 5 bases and the J gene lost 3 bases, with 22 bases spanning the gap. Germline assignment: CDR1 MNHEY and CDR2 SMNVEV (reference sequence). CDR3 in amino acids: CASSPKRWGVVDTGELFF. DNA for the CDR3: TGTGCCAGCAGTCCAAAACGCTGGGGGGTCGTGGACACCGGGGAGCTGTTTTTT.

The chain joins TRBV19 to TRBJ1-2; 8 bases agree with TRBD1. V was clipped by 5 bases and J by 7 bases; unmatched bases: 3. The V gene's germline CDR1 is LNHDA and CDR2 SQIVND (reference sequence). The CDR3 is 12 residues long. The CDR3 loop reads CASSQTGAGYTF. The DNA of the CDR3 is TGTGCCAGTAGTCAGACAGGGGCTGGCTACACCTTC.

The rearrangement joins TRBV28 to TRBJ2-1; D is unresolved. CDR1 is MDHEN and CDR2 is SYDVKM in the germline V gene. The CDR3 is 15 amino acids. Trimming took 4 bases from V and 0 from J, leaving 10 bases between them. CDR3 region: CASSSRVSSYNEQFF. DNA for the CDR3: TGTGCCAGCAGTTCCCGGGTGAGCTCCTACAATGAGCAGTTCTTC.

CDR3 coding DNA: TGTGCCACCAGCAGAAGAGCTCAAGGGGGCAACTACGAGCAGTACTTC. Its protein product is CATSRRAQGGNYEQYF. The chain employs TRBV15 and TRBJ2-7; 7 nucleotides agree with TRBD1. The V gene end was trimmed by 2 bases and the J gene end by 3 bases; junction bases not matched to a gene: 10. This CDR3 is built from 16 residues. CDR1 is LNHNV and CDR2 is YYDKDF in the germline V gene (reference sequence).

This chain connects TRBV19 to TRBJ2-5; 7 positions agree with TRBD1. This CDR3 region has 11 residues. Germline trimming cut 7 bases from V and 5 bases from J; bases unmatched to any gene: 1. The germline gives CDR1 LNHDA, CDR2 SQIVND (reference sequence). The CDR3 DNA follows: TGTGCCAGTATCAGGGGGGAGACCCAGTACTTC. Translating gives CASIRGETQYF.

The chain has TRBV4-3 and TRBJ1-4, with D perhaps TRBD1 (6 bases). The CDR3 sequence is 17 residues long. Trimming took off 0 bases at V and 8 bases at J, with 19 bases between the two ends. The germline V gene encodes CDR1 LGHNA and CDR2 YSLEER. CDR3 DNA sequence: TGCGCCAGCAGCCAAGATGATCCGGGGGGGCGACAGGAAAAACTGTTTTTT. Protein product: CASSQDDPGGRQEKLFF.

The chain combines TRBV19 with TRBJ1-2; maybe TRBD1 (5 bases). The CDR3 runs 13 residues. The V end lost 6 bases, the J end lost 10 bases, and 18 bases lay between the germline ends. CDR1 and CDR2 from the germline V gene are LNHDA and SQIVND (reference sequence). The CDR3 bases are TGTGCCAGTAGGCGGAGGGACGGCGGCGTCTACACCTTC. It translates to CASRRRDGGVYTF.